The present entry profiles one T cell receptor beta chain with its context. This specimen comes from a study of blood T cell repertoires in COVID-19. Study at large: PBMCs, B-cell-depleted T cells, or T cells were the source of the cDNA or gDNA that made up the material.

J lost 4 bases, V lost 1 base, and 4 bases had no gene match. Germline loops: CDR1 SGHVS, CDR2 FQNEAQ. The CDR3 loop spans 14 amino acids. Here immunoSEQ multiplex PCR was the method, and the copy in TCRdb shows in-frame clones only, minus some. The sample lists roughly 51,000 clones, about nine tenths occurring once. This clonotype was obtained from a man in his fifties or sixties with active COVID-19. The sample consisted of peripheral blood. The V and J genes are TRBV7-8 and TRBJ2-7; TRBD1 matches at 7 bases. The CDR3 sequence is CASSLGGQNYEQYF. The CDR3 nucleotides are TGTGCCAGCAGCTTAGGGGGACAGAATTACGAGCAGTACTTC.